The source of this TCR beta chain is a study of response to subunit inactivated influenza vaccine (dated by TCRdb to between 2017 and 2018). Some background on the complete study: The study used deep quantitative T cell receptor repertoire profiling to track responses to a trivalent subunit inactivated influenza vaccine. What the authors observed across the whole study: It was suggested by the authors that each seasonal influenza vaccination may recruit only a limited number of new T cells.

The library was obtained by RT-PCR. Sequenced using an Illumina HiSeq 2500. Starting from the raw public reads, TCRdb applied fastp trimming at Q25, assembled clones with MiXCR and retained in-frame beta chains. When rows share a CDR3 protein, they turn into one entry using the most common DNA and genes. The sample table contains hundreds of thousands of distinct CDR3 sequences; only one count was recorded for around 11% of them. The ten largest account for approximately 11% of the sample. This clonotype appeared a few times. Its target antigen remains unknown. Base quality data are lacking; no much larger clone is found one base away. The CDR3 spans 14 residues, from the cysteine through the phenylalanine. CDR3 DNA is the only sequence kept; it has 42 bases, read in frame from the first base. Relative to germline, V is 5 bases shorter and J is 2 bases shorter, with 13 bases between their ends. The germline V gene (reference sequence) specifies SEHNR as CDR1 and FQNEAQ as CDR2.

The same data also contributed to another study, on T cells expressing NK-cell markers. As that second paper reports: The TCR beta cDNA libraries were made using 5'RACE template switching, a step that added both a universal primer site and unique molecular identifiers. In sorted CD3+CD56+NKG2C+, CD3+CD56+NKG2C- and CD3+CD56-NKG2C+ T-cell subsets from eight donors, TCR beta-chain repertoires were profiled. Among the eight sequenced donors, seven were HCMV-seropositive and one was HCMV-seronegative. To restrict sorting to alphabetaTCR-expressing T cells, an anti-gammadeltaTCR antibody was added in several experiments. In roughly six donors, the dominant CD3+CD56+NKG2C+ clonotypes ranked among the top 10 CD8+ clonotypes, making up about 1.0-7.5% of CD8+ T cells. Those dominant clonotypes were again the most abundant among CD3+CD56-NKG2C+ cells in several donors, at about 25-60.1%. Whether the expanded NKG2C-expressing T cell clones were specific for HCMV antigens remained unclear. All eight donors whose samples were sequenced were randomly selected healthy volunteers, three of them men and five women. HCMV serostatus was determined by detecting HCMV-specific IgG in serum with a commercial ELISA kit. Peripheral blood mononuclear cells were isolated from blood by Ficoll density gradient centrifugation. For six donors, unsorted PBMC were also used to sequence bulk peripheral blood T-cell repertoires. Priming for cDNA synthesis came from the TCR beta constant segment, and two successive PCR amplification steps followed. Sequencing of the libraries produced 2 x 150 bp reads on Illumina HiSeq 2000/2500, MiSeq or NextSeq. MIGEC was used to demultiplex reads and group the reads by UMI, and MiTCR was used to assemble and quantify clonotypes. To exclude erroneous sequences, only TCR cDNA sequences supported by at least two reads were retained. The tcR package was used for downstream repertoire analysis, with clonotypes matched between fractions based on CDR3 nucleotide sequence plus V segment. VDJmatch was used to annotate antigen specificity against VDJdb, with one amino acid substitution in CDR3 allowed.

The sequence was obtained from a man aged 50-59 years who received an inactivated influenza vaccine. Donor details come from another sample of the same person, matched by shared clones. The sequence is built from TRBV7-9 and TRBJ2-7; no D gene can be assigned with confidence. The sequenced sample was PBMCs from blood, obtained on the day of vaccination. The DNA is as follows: TGTGCCAGCAGCACCGGGTCCCCCCCCTACGAGCAGTACTTC. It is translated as CASSTGSPPYEQYF. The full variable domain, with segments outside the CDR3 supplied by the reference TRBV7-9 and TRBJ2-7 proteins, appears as DTGVSQNPRHKITKRGQNVTFRCDPISEHNRLYWYRQTLGQGPEFLTYFQNEAQLEKSRLLSDRFSAERPKGSFSTLEIQRTEQGDSAMYLCASSTGSPPYEQYFGPGTRLTVT.